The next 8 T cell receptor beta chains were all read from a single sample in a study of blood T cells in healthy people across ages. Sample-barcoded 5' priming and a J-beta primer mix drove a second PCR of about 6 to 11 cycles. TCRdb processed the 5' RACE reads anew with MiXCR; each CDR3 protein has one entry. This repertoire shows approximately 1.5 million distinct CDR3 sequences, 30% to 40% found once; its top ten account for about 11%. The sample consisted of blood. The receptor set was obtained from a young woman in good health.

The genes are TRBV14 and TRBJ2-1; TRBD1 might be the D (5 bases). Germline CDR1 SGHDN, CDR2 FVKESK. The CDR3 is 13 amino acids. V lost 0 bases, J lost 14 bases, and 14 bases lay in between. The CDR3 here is CASSQESRVGKFF. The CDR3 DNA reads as TGTGCCAGCAGCCAAGAGAGCAGGGTTGGCAAGTTCTTC. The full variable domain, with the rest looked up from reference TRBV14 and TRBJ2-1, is EAGVTQFPSHSVIEKGQTVTLRCDPISGHDNLYWYRRVMGKEIKFLLHFVKESKQDESGMPNNRFLAERTGGTYSTLKVQPAELEDSGVYFCASSQESRVGKFFGPGTRLTVL.

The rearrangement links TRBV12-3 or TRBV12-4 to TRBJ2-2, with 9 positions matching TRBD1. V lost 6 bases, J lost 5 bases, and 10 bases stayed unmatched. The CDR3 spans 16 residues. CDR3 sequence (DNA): TGTGCCAGCAGAAGGACAGGGGCTATAGGTACCGGGGAGCTGTTTTTT. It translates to CASRRTGAIGTGELFF.

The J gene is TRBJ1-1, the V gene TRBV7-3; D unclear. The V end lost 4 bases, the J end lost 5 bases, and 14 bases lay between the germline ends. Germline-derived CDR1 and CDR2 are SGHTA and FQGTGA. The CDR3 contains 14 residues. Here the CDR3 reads CASSSREGSTEAFF. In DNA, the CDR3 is TGTGCCAGCAGCTCAAGGGAGGGAAGTACTGAAGCTTTCTTT.

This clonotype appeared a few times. The CDR3: CASSSRTSESGNEQFF. CDR3 sequence (DNA): TGCGCCAGCAGCTCACGGACTAGCGAATCAGGCAATGAGCAGTTCTTC. The chain links TRBV5-1 to TRBJ2-1; TRBD2 matches at 9 bases. Unmatched junction bases numbered 10, after V lost 3 bases and J lost 6 bases. CDR1 is SGHRS and CDR2 is YFSETQ in the germline V gene. This CDR3 is 16 amino acids long.

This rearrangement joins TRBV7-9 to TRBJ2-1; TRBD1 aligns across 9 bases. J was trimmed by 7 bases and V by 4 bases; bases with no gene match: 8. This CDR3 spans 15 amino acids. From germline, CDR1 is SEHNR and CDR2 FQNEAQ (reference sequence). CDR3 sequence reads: CASSYRQGEGNEQFF. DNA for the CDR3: TGTGCCAGCAGCTACCGACAGGGGGAGGGGAATGAGCAGTTCTTC.

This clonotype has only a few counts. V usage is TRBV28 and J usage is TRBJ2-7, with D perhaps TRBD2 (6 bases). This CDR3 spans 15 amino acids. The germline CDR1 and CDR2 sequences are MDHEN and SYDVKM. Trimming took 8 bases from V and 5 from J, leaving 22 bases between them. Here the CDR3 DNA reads TGTGCCAGCTCTAGAATCGCAGGGACTGTCCACGAGCAGTACTTC. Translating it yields CASSRIAGTVHEQYF.

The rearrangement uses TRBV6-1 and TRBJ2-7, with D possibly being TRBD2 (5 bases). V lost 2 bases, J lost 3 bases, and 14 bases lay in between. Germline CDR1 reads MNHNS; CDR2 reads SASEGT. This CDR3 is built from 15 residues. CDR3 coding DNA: TGTGCCAGCAGTGAACAGCCTAGCTTAAACTACGAGCAGTACTTC. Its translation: CASSEQPSLNYEQYF.

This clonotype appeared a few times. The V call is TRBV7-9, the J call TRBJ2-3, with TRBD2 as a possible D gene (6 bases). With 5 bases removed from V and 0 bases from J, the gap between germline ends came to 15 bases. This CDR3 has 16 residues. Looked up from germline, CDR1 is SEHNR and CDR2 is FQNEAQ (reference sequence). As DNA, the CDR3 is TGTGCCAGCAGCCCCCGGCGGGGTACTAGCACAGATACGCAGTATTTT. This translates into CASSPRRGTSTDTQYF.